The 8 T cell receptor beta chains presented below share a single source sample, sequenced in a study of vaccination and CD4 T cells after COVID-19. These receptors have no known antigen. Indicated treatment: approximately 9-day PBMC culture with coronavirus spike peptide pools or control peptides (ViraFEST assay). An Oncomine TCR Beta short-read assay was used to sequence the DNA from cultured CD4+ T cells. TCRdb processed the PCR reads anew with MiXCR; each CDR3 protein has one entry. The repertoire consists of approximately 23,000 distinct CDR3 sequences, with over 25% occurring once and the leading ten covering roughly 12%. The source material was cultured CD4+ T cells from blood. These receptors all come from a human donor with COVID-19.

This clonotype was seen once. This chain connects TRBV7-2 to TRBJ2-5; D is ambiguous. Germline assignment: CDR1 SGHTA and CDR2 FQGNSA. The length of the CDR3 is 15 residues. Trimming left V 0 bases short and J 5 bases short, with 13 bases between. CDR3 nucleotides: TGTGCCAGCAGCTTAGCCGCGATAGGGCGGGAGACCCAGTACTTC. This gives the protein CASSLAAIGRETQYF.

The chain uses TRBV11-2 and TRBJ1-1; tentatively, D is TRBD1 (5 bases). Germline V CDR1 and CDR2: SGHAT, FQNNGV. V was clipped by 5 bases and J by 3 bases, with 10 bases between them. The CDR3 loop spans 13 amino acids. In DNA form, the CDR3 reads TGTGCCAGCAGCAGGGACGTTGACACTGAAGCTTTCTTT. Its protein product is CASSRDVDTEAFF. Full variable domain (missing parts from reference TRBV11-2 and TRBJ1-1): EAGVAQSPRYKIIEKRQSVAFWCNPISGHATLYWYQQILGQGPKLLIQFQNNGVVDDSQLPKDRFSAERLKGVDSTLKIQPAKLEDSAVYLCASSRDVDTEAFFGQGTRLTVV.

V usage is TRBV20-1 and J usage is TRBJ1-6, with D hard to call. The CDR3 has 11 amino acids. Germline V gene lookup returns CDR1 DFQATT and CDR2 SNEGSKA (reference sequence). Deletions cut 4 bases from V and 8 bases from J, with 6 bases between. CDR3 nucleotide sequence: TGCAGTGCTACCCTGGATTCACCCCTCCACTTT. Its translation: CSATLDSPLHF.

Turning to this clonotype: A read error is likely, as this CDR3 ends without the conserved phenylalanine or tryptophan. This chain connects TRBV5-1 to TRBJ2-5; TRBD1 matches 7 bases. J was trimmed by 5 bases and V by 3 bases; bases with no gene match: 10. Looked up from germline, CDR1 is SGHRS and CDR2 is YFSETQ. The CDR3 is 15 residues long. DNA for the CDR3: TGCGCCAGCAGCTACCCCGACAGGGTGGGGGAGACCCAGTACTCC. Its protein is CASSYPDRVGETQYS.

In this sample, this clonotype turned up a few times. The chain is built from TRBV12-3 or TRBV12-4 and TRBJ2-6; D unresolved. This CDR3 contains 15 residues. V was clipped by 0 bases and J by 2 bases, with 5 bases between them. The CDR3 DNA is TGTGCCAGCAGTTTAGCCGAGACTGGGGCCAACGTCCTGACTTTC. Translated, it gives CASSLAETGANVLTF.

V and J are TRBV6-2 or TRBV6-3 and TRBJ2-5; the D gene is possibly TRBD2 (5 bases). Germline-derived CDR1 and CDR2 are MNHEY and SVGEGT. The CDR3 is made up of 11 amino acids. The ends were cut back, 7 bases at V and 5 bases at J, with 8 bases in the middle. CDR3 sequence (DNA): TGTGCCAGCACTAGCTCGGAGACCCAGTACTTC. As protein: CASTSSETQYF.

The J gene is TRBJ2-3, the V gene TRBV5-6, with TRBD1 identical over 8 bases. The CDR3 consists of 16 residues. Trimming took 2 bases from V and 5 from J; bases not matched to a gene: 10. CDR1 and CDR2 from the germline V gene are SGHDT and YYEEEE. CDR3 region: CASSFTDRVFGDTQYF. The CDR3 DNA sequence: TGTGCCAGCAGCTTTACGGACAGGGTATTTGGAGATACGCAGTATTTT.

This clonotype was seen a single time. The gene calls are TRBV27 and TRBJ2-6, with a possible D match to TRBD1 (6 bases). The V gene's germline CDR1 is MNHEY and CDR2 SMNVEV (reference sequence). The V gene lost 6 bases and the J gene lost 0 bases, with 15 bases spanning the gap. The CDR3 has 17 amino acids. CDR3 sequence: CASRFGTLSSGANVLTF. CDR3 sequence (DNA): TGTGCCAGCAGGTTCGGGACACTAAGCTCTGGGGCCAACGTCCTGACTTTC. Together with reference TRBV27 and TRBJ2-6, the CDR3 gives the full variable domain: EAQVTQNPRYLITVTGKKLTVTCSQNMNHEYMSWYRQDPGLGLRQIYYSMNVEVTDKGDVPEGYKVSRKEKRNFPLILESPSPNQTSLYFCASRFGTLSSGANVLTFGAGSRLTVL.